This T cell receptor beta chain was sequenced for a study of cytomegalovirus exposure and HLA in healthy donors. Study-wide points: The finding came from a later analysis; first-cohort TCR clusters tended to co-occur in the 95 to 150 validation repertoires. The authors enumerated 180 or so TCR beta chains as linked to cytomegalovirus.

Sequenced by immunoSEQ multiplex PCR; TCRdb stores in-frame clones only, minus some. The sample yields hundreds of thousands of clones, 86% seen once. A remark on this clone: What it binds is not known.

This CDR3 comprises 11 residues. V lost 0 bases and J 10 bases, leaving 7 bases between the germline ends. Germline CDR1 and CDR2: DFQATT and SNEGSKA (reference sequence). The sequenced material came from PBMCs. The source is a young woman in good health and CMV-seronegative. The genes are TRBV20-1 and TRBJ2-1; D gene uncertain. The CDR3 protein is CSARDRGEQFF. The CDR3 nucleotides read TGCAGTGCTAGAGATAGAGGAGAGCAGTTCTTC.